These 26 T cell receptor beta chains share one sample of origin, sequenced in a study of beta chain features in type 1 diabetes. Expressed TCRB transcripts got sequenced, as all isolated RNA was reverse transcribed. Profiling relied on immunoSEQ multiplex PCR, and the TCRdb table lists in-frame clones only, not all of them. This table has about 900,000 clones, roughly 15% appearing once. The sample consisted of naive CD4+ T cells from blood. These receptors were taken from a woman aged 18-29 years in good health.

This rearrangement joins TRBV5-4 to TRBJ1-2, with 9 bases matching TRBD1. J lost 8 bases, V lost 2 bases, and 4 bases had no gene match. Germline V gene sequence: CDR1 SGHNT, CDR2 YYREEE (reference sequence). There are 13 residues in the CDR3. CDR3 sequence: CASSLQGAGGYTF. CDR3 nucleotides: TGTGCCAGCAGCTTACAGGGGGCTGGGGGCTACACCTTC.

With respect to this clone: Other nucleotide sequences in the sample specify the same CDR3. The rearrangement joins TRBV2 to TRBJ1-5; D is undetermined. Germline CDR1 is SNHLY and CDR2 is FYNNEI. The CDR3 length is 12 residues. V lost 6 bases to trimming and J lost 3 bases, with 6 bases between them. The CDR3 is CASRADNQPQHF. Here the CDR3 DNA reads TGTGCCAGCAGAGCCGACAATCAGCCCCAGCATTTT.

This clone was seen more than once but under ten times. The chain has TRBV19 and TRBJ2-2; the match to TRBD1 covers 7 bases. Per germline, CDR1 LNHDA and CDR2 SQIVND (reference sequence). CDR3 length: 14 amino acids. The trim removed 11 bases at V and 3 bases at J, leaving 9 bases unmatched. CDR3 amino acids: CALLQGTDTGELFF. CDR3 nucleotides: TGTGCCCTCCTACAGGGGACGGACACCGGGGAGCTGTTTTTT.

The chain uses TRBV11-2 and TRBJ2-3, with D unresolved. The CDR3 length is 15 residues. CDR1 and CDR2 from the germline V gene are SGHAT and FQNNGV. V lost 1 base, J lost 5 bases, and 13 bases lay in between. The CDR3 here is CASSLVAPPGDTQYF. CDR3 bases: TGTGCCAGCAGCTTAGTAGCCCCCCCTGGAGATACGCAGTATTTT.

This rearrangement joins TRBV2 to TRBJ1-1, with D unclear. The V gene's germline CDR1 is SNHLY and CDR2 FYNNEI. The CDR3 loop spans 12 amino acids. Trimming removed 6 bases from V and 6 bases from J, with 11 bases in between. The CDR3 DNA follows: TGTGCCAGCAGCAAGGTCGGCCCTGAAGCTTTCTTT. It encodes CASSKVGPEAFF.

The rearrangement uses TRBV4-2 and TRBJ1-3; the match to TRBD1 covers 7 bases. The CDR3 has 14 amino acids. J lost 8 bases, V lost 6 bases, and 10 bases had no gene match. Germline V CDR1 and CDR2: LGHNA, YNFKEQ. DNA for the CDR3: TGTGCCAGCAGATCGACAGGGACAGTAGACACCATATATTTT. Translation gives CASRSTGTVDTIYF.

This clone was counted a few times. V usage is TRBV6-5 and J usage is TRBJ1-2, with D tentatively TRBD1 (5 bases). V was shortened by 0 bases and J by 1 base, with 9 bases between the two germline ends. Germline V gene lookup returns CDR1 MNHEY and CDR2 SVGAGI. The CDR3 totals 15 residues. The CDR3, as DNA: TGTGCCAGCAGTTACTCGAAACAGGTTAACTATGGCTACACCTTC. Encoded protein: CASSYSKQVNYGYTF.

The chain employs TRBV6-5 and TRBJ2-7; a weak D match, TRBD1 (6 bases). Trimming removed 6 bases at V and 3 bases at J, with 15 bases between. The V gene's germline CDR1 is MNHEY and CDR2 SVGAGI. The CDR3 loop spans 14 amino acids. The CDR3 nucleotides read TGTGCCAGCAGGAATACAGGGACCCGCTACGAGCAGTACTTC. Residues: CASRNTGTRYEQYF.

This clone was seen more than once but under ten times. Here the CDR3 DNA reads TGCAGCGTGAGGGGACTAGCGCTGAATGAGCAGTTCTTC. This codes for CSVRGLALNEQFF. V and J are TRBV29-1 and TRBJ2-1; 10 bases match TRBD2. The V gene end was trimmed by 6 bases and the J gene end by 7 bases; junction bases not matched to a gene: 6. This CDR3 has 13 residues. The germline V gene has CDR1 SQVTM and CDR2 ANQGSEA.

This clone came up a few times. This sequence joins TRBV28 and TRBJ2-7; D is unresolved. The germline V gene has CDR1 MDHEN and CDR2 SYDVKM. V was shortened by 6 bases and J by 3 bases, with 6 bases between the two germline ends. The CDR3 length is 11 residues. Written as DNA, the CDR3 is TGTGCCAGCAGGAACATCTACGAGCAGTACTTC. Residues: CASRNIYEQYF.

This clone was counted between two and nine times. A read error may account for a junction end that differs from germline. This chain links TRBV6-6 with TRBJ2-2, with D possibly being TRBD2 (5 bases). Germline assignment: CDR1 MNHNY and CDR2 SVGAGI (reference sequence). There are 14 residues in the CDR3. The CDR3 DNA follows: TGTGCCACCGGTACGGCAGGAATCGACGGGGAGCTGGTTTTT. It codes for CATGTAGIDGELVF.

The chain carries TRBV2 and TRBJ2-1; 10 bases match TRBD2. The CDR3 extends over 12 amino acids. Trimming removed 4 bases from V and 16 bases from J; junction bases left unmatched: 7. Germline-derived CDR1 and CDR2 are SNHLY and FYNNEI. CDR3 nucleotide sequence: TGTGCCAGCAGTGTGACTAGCGGGCCCGTATTCTTC. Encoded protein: CASSVTSGPVFF. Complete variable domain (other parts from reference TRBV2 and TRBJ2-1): EPEVTQTPSHQVTQMGQEVILRCVPISNHLYFYWYRQILGQKVEFLVSFYNNEISEKSEIFDDQFSVERPDGSNFTLKIRSTKLEDSAMYFCASSVTSGPVFFGPGTRLTVL.

The CDR3 bases are TGTGCCAGTAGTATGACTGGGGGGACTTCCTACGAGCAGTACTTC. Translation gives CASSMTGGTSYEQYF. V is TRBV19 and J is TRBJ2-7, with D possibly TRBD2 on 6 matching bases. The V gene's germline CDR1 is LNHDA and CDR2 SQIVND (reference sequence). The CDR3 has 15 residues. V was cut by 3 bases and J by 1 base, with 13 bases left in between.

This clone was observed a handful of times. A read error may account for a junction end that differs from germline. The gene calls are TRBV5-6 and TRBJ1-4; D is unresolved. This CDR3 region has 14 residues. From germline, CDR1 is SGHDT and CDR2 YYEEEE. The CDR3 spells CASSFKRPNEKLFF. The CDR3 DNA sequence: TGTGCCAGCAGCTTTAAGCGGCCTAACGAAAAACTGTTTTTT.

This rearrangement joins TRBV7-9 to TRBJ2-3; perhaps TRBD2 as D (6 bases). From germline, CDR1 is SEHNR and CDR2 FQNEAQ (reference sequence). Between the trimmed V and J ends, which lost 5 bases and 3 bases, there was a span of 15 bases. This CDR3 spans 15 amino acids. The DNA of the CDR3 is TGTGCCAGCAGCCAGGGAAGGAGCGGGACAGATACGCAGTATTTT. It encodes CASSQGRSGTDTQYF. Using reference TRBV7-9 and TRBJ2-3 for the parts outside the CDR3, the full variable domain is DTGVSQNPRHKITKRGQNVTFRCDPISEHNRLYWYRQTLGQGPEFLTYFQNEAQLEKSRLLSDRFSAERPKGSFSTLEIQRTEQGDSAMYLCASSQGRSGTDTQYFGPGTRLTVL.

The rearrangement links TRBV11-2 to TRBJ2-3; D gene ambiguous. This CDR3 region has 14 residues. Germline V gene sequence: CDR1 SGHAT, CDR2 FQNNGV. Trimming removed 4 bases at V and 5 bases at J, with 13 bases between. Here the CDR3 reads CASSSSTIGDTQYF. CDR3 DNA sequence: TGTGCCAGCAGCTCTTCCACCATAGGAGATACGCAGTATTTT.

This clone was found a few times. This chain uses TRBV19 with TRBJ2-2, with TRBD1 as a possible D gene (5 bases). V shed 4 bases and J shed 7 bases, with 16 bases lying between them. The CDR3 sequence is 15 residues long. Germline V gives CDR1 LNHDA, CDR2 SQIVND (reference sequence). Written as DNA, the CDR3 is TGTGCCAGTAGTACTGAAAACAGGCGCCGCGGGGAGCTGTTTTTT. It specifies CASSTENRRRGELFF.

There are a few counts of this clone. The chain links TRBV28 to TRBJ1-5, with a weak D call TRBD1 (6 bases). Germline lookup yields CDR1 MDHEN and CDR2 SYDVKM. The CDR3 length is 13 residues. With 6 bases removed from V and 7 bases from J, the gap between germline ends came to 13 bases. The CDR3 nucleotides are TGTGCCAGCAGACCAACAGGGAACCAGCCCCAGCATTTT. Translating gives CASRPTGNQPQHF.

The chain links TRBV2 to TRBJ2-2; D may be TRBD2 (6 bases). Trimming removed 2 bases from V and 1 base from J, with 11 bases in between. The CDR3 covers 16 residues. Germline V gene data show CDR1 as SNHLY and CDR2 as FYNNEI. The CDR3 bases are TGTGCCAGCAGTGAACAGGGACTCAAGAACACCGGGGAGCTGTTTTTT. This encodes CASSEQGLKNTGELFF.

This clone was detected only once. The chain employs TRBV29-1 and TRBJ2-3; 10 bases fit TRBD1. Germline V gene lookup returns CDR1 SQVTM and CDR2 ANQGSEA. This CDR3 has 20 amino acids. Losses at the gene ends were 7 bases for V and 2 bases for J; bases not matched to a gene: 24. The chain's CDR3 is CSARRRTGGRLADSTDTQYF. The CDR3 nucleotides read TGCAGCGCCCGACGGCGGACAGGGGGGAGGCTAGCGGACTCCACAGATACGCAGTATTTT.

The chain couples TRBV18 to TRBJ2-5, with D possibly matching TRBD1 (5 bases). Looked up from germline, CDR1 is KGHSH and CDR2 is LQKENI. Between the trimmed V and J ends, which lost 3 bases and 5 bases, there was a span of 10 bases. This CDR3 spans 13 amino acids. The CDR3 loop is CASSPRATETQYF. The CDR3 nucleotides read TGTGCCAGCTCACCCAGGGCGACGGAGACCCAGTACTTC.

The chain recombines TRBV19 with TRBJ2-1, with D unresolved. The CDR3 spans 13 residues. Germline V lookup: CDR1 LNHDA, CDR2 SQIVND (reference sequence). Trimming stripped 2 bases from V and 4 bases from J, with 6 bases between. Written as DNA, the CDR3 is TGTGCCAGTAGTATAACAGCTTACAATGAGCAGTTCTTC. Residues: CASSITAYNEQFF.

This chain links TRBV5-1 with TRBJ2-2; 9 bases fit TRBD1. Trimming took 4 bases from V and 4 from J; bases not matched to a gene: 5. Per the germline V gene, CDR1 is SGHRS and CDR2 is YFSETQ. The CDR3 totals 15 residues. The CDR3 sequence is CASSPDRGGTGELFF. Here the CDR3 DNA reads TGCGCCAGCAGCCCGGACAGGGGTGGCACCGGGGAGCTGTTTTTT.

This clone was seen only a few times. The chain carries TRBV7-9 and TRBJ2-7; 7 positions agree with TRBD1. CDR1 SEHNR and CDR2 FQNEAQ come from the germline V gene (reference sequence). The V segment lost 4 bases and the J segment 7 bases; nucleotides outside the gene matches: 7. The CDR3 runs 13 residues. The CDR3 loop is CASSSGQVQEQYF. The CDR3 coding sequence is TGTGCCAGCAGCTCCGGACAGGTCCAGGAGCAGTACTTC.

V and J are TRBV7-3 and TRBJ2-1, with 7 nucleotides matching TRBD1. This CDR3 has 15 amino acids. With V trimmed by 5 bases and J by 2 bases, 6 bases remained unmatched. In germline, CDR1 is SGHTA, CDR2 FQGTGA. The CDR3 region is CASSPSGGPYNEQFF. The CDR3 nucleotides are TGTGCCAGCAGCCCATCAGGGGGTCCCTACAATGAGCAGTTCTTC.

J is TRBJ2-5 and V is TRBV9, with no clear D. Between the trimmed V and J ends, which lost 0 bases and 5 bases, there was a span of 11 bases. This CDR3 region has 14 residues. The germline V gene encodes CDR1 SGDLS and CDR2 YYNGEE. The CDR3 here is CASSVGNRWETQYF. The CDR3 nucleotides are TGTGCCAGCAGCGTAGGTAATAGATGGGAGACCCAGTACTTC.